These 26 T cell receptor beta chains were all obtained from the same sample, sequenced in a study of blood T cell repertoires in COVID-19. Profiling relied on immunoSEQ multiplex PCR, and the TCRdb table lists in-frame clones only, not all of them. The sample lists 100,000 to 150,000 clones; 85% were seen once. The material sequenced was peripheral blood. Every receptor here comes from a woman of 80 years or more with acute or convalescent COVID-19.

The rearrangement links TRBV5-1 to TRBJ1-2, with TRBD1 as a possible D gene (6 bases). The CDR3 is 15 residues long. Trimming took off 6 bases at V and 8 bases at J, with 23 bases between the two ends. CDR1 is SGHRS, CDR2 YFSETQ, per germline. The CDR3 bases are TGCGCCAGCACCCCCGATGTGGGGGCGGTTAGGGGCTACACCTTC. It codes for CASTPDVGAVRGYTF. The full variable domain, its missing parts supplied by reference TRBV5-1 and TRBJ1-2, is KAGVTQTPRYLIKTRGQQVTLSCSPISGHRSVSWYQQTPGQGLQFLFEYFSETQRNKGNFPGRFSGRQFSNSRSEMNVSTLELGDSALYLCASTPDVGAVRGYTFGSGTRLTVV.

Points on this clone: A read error may account for a junction end that differs from germline. The rearrangement uses TRBV18 and TRBJ1-1; D ambiguous. Germline CDR1 reads KGHSH; CDR2 reads LQKENI. The CDR3 spans 13 residues. DNA of the CDR3: TGTGCCTGCTCTGAAAGCTTTGCCAAAGAAGCTTTCTTT. Translated: CACSESFAKEAFF.

V gene TRBV6-1 combines with J gene TRBJ1-4; D is undetermined. Trimming took 5 bases from V and 5 from J, leaving 12 bases between them. Germline loops: CDR1 MNHNS, CDR2 SASEGT. CDR3 length: 14 amino acids. CDR3 bases: TGTGCCAGCAGTTATCCAGGTGGGAATGAAAAACTGTTTTTT. As protein: CASSYPGGNEKLFF.

The rearrangement uses TRBV20-1 and TRBJ1-1; D is undetermined. Deletions cut 3 bases from V and 1 base from J, with 9 bases between. Looked up from germline, CDR1 is DFQATT and CDR2 is SNEGSKA (reference sequence). This CDR3 region has 13 residues. This chain's CDR3 is CSASSQSNTEAFF. The CDR3 DNA follows: TGCAGTGCTAGTTCACAATCGAACACTGAAGCTTTCTTT.

The chain is built from TRBV18 and TRBJ1-3; D gene uncertain. Trimming cost V 2 bases and J 3 bases, with 11 bases left between them. From germline, CDR1 is KGHSH and CDR2 LQKENI. This CDR3 is built from 15 residues. CDR3 protein: CASSPSRDFGNTIYF. CDR3 nucleotide sequence: TGTGCCAGCTCACCATCGAGGGATTTTGGAAACACCATATATTTT.

The V call is TRBV4-3, the J call TRBJ1-5; TRBD1 matches 9 bases. V was clipped by 0 bases and J by 0 bases; unmatched bases: 12. CDR1 LGHNA and CDR2 YSLEER come from the germline V gene. The CDR3 is made up of 20 amino acids. The CDR3 nucleotides read TGCGCCAGCAGCCAAGATATAAGGGACAGGGCGGTCCATAGCAATCAGCCCCAGCATTTT. Residues: CASSQDIRDRAVHSNQPQHF.

The chain combines TRBV6-5 with TRBJ1-2; no firm D call. The CDR3 consists of 12 residues. Between the trimmed V and J ends, which lost 4 bases and 7 bases, there was a span of 10 bases. Looked up from germline, CDR1 is MNHEY and CDR2 is SVGAGI. The CDR3: CASSSPIGGYTF. The DNA of the CDR3 is TGTGCCAGCAGTTCCCCTATCGGTGGCTACACCTTC.

The chain is built from TRBV5-1 and TRBJ2-3; D gene ambiguous. The CDR3 spans 13 residues. V was trimmed by 4 bases and J by 2 bases, leaving 8 bases between them. The germline gives CDR1 SGHRS, CDR2 YFSETQ. As DNA, the CDR3 is TGCGCCAGCAGCCAACAGCTCACAGATACGCAGTATTTT. It is translated as CASSQQLTDTQYF.

J is TRBJ2-7 and V is TRBV27; 11 bases line up with TRBD2. The CDR3 is 13 residues long. The ends lost 7 bases at V and 7 bases at J; junction bases unmatched: 6. The germline gives CDR1 MNHEY, CDR2 SMNVEV (reference sequence). The CDR3 nucleotides are TGTGCCAGCACCGTAGCGGGGGGGCGTGAGCAGTACTTC. It yields the protein CASTVAGGREQYF.

This clone appeared once. The rearrangement joins TRBV5-5 to TRBJ1-3; 7 positions agree with TRBD1. V lost 2 bases and J lost 4; bases outside the gene matches: 9. CDR1 is SGHKS and CDR2 is YYEKEE in the germline V gene (reference sequence). This CDR3 spans 16 amino acids. This CDR3 is CASSFSTGAGGNTIYF. DNA of the CDR3: TGTGCCAGCAGCTTTTCAACAGGGGCGGGAGGAAACACCATATATTTT.

This rearrangement joins TRBV15 to TRBJ1-2, with D unclear. The CDR3 has 13 residues. Between the trimmed V and J ends, which lost 0 bases and 8 bases, there was a span of 10 bases. The germline V gene encodes CDR1 LNHNV and CDR2 YYDKDF (reference sequence). As DNA, the CDR3 is TGTGCCACCAGCAGAGATTCCGGGAGCGGCTACACCTTC. Encoded protein: CATSRDSGSGYTF.

The chain joins TRBV12-3 or TRBV12-4 to TRBJ1-1, with 10 nucleotides matching TRBD1. J gave up 7 bases and V 5 bases, and 4 bases lay outside the gene matches. The CDR3 is 13 amino acids. The CDR3 here is CASSAGTGVEAFF. CDR3 nucleotide sequence: TGTGCCAGCAGTGCCGGGACAGGGGTTGAAGCTTTCTTT.

In DNA, the CDR3 is TGTGCCAGCAGCTTGGGATCCGGACAGGGCCTTAACTATGGCTACACCTTC. This translates into CASSLGSGQGLNYGYTF. The chain combines TRBV5-6 with TRBJ1-2; 8 nucleotides agree with TRBD1. The length of the CDR3 is 17 residues. V shed 0 bases, J shed 1 base, and the junction held 8 bases outside the gene matches. Germline assignment: CDR1 SGHDT and CDR2 YYEEEE.

This clone was seen a single time. J is TRBJ1-2 and V is TRBV21-1; the table assigns TRBD1, which was not confirmed against the DNA. TRBV21-1 is noted as a pseudogene. The CDR3 is 17 amino acids. The DNA for the CDR3 is TGTGCCAGCAGCAAATTAATAGCGAATAGGGGGTTAAATGGCTACACCTTC. It yields the protein CASSKLIANRGLNGYTF.

The DNA for the CDR3 is TGTGCCAGCAGCCAAGCGGGTACTACGGATTCACCCCTCCACTTT. This gives the protein CASSQAGTTDSPLHF. The chain recombines TRBV3-1 (or the pseudogene TRBV3-2) with TRBJ1-6, with D unclear. Germline CDR1 is LGHDT and CDR2 is YNNKEL (reference sequence). Trimming cost V 1 base and J 8 bases, with 12 bases left between them. The CDR3 spans 15 residues.

The chain recombines TRBV7-2 with TRBJ2-3; possibly TRBD1 for D (5 bases). Germline CDR1 is SGHTA and CDR2 is FQGNSA. V was trimmed by 0 bases and J by 5 bases, leaving 9 bases between them. The CDR3 loop spans 14 amino acids. The CDR3 loop is CASSLARGIDTQYF. Written as DNA, the CDR3 is TGTGCCAGCAGCTTAGCTAGGGGCATAGATACGCAGTATTTT.

This clone showed up just a few times. The J gene is TRBJ1-6, the V gene TRBV7-8; TRBD1 agrees at 7 bases. Per the germline V gene, CDR1 is SGHVS and CDR2 is FQNEAQ. V dropped 1 base and J dropped 10; count of bases not matched to a gene: 7. This CDR3 is 15 amino acids long. CDR3 sequence reads: CASSLGAGGGSPLHF. The CDR3 nucleotides are TGTGCCAGCAGCTTAGGGGCAGGGGGAGGATCACCCCTCCACTTT.

The chain employs TRBV9 and TRBJ1-2, with 7 positions matching TRBD1. Germline V gene lookup returns CDR1 SGDLS and CDR2 YYNGEE. The CDR3 has 13 residues. Trimming cost V 3 bases and J 6 bases; bases outside gene matches: 5. This chain's CDR3 is CASSATGTDGYTF. The CDR3 region has the DNA TGTGCCAGCAGCGCGACAGGGACAGATGGCTACACCTTC.

V gene TRBV6-5 combines with J gene TRBJ1-1, with TRBD1 identical over 7 bases. Per germline, CDR1 MNHEY and CDR2 SVGAGI. The CDR3 is made up of 15 amino acids. J was trimmed by 3 bases and V by 8 bases; bases with no gene match: 12. The CDR3 DNA sequence: TGTGCCAGCTCAAACCCGGGACAGAGTTACACTGAAGCTTTCTTT. Its translation is CASSNPGQSYTEAFF.

In this sample, this clone turned up once. At one end the junction does not follow the germline gene, possibly because of a read error. The chain couples TRBV6-5 to TRBJ1-1; perhaps TRBD1 as D (6 bases). This CDR3 spans 13 amino acids. CDR1 and CDR2 (germline): MNHEY, SVGAGI. The CDR3 DNA sequence: TGTGCCAGCAGACAGGGTATGAATACTGAAGCTTTCTTT. It specifies CASRQGMNTEAFF.

The genes are TRBV5-6 and TRBJ1-1; D gene ambiguous. Germline V gives CDR1 SGHDT, CDR2 YYEEEE. V gave up 0 bases and J gave up 11 bases, with 14 bases separating them. The CDR3 is 13 amino acids. CDR3 in DNA: TGTGCCAGCAGCTTGGCAAGGCAGGTGGCGGCTTTCTTT. This gives the protein CASSLARQVAAFF.

The chain links TRBV19 to TRBJ1-3, with D possibly being TRBD1 (6 bases). Between the trimmed V and J ends, which lost 5 bases and 2 bases, there was a span of 10 bases. This CDR3 contains 14 residues. Germline V gene sequence: CDR1 LNHDA, CDR2 SQIVND (reference sequence). CDR3 sequence reads: CASSVTGTGNTIYF. CDR3 sequence (DNA): TGTGCCAGTAGTGTTACAGGGACTGGAAACACCATATATTTT.

The CDR3 region has the DNA TGTGCCAGCAGTAATCCGGGACACTCCTCTGGAAACACCATATATTTT. Encoded protein: CASSNPGHSSGNTIYF. The rearrangement joins TRBV6-2 or TRBV6-3 to TRBJ1-3; tentative D call: TRBD1 (6 bases). The CDR3 is 16 amino acids. V lost 5 bases to trimming and J lost 0 bases, with 14 bases between them. Germline CDR1 is MNHEY and CDR2 is SVGEGT.

The chain recombines TRBV10-3 with TRBJ1-3; 8 bases agree with TRBD1. CDR1 is ENHRY, CDR2 SYGVKD, per germline. V dropped 0 bases and J dropped 5; count of bases not matched to a gene: 3. The CDR3 has 15 residues. The DNA of the CDR3 is TGTGCCATCAGTGAGTCTGGGACAGGCAGAAACACCATATATTTT. It translates to CAISESGTGRNTIYF.

The table lists this clone with a few counts. V is TRBV7-9 and J is TRBJ2-7; D is possibly TRBD1 (5 bases). The germline V gene has CDR1 SEHNR and CDR2 FQNEAQ (reference sequence). V gave up 5 bases and J gave up 5 bases, with 13 bases separating them. The CDR3 has 13 amino acids. CDR3 bases: TGTGCCAGCAGCCCAGCAGGGCTCAACGAGCAGTACTTC. Its translation is CASSPAGLNEQYF.

This chain joins TRBV5-5 and TRBJ1-5; 10 nucleotides match TRBD1. After removal of 1 base from V and 7 bases from J, the junction contained 2 bases not matched to a gene. The CDR3 has 14 amino acids. Germline lookup yields CDR1 SGHKS and CDR2 YYEKEE (reference sequence). CDR3 DNA sequence: TGTGCCAGCAGCTTGTTGGGACAGGGGCAGCCCCAGCATTTT. It yields the protein CASSLLGQGQPQHF.